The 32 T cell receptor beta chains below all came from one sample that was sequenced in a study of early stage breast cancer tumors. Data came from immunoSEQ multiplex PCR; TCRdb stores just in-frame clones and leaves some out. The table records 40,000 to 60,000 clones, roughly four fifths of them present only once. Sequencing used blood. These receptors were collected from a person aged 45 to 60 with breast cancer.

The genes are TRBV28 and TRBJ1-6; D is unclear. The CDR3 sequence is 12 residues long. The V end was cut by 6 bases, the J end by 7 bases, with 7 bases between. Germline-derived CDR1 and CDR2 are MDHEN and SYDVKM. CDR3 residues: CASRVRNSPLHF. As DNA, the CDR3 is TGTGCCAGCAGGGTAAGGAATTCACCCCTCCACTTT. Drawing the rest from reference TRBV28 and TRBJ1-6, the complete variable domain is DVKVTQSSRYLVKRTGEKVFLECVQDMDHENMFWYRQDPGLGLRLIYFSYDVKMKEKGDIPEGYSVSREKKERFSLILESASTNQTSMYLCASRVRNSPLHFGNGTRLTVT.

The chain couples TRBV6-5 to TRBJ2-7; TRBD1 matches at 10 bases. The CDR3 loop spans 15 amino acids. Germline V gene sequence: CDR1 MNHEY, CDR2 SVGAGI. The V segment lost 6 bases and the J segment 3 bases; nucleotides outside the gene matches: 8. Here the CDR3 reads CASSRRQGAFYEQYF. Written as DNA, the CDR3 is TGTGCCAGCAGCCGGAGACAGGGGGCTTTCTACGAGCAGTACTTC.

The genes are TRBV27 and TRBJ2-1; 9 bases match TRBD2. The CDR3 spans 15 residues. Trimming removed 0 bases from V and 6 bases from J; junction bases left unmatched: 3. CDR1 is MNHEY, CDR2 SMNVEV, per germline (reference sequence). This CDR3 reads CASSLSSGGFNEQFF. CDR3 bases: TGTGCCAGCAGTTTATCTAGCGGGGGATTCAATGAGCAGTTCTTC.

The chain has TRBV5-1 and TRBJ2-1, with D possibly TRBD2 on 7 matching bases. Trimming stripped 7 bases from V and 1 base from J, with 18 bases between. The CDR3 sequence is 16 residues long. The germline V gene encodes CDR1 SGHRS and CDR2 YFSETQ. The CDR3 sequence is CASGGGSAGSYNEQFF. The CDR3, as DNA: TGCGCCAGCGGGGGGGGCTCGGCGGGGTCCTACAATGAGCAGTTCTTC.

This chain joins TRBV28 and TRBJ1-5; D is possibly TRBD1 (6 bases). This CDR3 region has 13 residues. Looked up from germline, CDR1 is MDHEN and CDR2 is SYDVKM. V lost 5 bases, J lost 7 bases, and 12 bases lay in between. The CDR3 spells CASSPGVGQPQHF. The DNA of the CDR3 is TGTGCCAGCAGTCCAGGGGTAGGGCAGCCCCAGCATTTT.

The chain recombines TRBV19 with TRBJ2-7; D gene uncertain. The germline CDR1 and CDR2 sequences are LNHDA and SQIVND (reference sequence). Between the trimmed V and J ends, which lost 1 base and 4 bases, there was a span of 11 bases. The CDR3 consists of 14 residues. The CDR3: CASSIGTYGYEQYF. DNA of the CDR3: TGTGCCAGTAGTATAGGGACCTACGGGTACGAGCAGTACTTC.

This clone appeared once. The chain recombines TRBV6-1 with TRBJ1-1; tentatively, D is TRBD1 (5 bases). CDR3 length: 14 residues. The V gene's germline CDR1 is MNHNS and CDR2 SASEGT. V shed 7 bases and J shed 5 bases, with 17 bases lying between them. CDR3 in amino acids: CASIPMRGSTEAFF. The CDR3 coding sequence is TGTGCCAGCATACCGATGAGGGGAAGTACTGAAGCTTTCTTT.

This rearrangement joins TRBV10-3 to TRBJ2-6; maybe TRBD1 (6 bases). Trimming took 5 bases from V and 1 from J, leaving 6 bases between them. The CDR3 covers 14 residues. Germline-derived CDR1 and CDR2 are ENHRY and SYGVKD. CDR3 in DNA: TGTGCCATCAGTCAGGGGTCTGGGGCCAACGTCCTGACTTTC. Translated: CAISQGSGANVLTF.

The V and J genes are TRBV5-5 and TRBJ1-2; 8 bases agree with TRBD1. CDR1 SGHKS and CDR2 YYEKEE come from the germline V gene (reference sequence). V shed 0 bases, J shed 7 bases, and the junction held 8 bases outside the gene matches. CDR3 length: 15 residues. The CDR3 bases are TGTGCCAGCAGCTTGGACCGGGACAGGATATTTGGCTACACCTTC. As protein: CASSLDRDRIFGYTF.

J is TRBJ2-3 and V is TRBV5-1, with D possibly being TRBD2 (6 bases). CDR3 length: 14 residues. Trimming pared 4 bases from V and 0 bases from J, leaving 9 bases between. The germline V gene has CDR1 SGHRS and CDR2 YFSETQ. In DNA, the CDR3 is TGCGCCAGCAGCCGCGGGGCTAGCACAGATACGCAGTATTTT. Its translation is CASSRGASTDTQYF.

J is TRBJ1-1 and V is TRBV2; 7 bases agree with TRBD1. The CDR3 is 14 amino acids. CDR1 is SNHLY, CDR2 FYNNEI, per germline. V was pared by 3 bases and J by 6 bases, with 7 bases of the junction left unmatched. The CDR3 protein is CASSDKQGGAEAFF. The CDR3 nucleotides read TGTGCCAGCAGTGATAAGCAGGGGGGAGCTGAAGCTTTCTTT.

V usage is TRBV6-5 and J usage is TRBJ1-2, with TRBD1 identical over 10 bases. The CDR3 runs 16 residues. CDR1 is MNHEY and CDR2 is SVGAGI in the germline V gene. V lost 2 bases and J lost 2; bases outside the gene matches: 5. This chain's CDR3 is CASSYETDRGNYGYTF. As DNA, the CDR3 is TGTGCCAGCAGTTACGAGACGGACAGGGGGAACTATGGCTACACCTTC.

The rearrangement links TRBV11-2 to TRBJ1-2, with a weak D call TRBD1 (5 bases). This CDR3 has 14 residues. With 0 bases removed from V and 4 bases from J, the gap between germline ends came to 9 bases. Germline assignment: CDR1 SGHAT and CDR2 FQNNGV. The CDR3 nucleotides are TGTGCCAGCAGCTTAGATCTTGGGGGCTATGGCTACACCTTC. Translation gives CASSLDLGGYGYTF.

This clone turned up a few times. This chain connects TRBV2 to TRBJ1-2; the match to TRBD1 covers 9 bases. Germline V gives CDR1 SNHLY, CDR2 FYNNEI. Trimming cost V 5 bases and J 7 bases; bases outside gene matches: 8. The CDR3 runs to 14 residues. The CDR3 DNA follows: TGTGCCAGCAGTTTACAACAGGGGGCTCGTGGCTACACCTTC. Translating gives CASSLQQGARGYTF.

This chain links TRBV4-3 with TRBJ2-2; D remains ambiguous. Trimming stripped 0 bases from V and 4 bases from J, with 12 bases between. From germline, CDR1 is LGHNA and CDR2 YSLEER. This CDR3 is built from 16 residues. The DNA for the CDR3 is TGCGCCAGCAGCCAAGATTACGGCCGTCTCACCGGGGAGCTGTTTTTT. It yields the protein CASSQDYGRLTGELFF.

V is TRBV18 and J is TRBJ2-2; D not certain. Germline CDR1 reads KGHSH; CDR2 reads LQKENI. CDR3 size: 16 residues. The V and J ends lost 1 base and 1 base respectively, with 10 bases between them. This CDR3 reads CASSPRGSRNTGELFF. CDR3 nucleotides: TGTGCCAGCTCACCACGGGGTAGTCGGAACACCGGGGAGCTGTTTTTT.

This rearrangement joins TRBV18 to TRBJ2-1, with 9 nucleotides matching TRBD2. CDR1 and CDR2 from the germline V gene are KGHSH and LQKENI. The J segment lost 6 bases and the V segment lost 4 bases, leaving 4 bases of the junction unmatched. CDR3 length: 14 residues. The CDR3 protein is CASSLGGGGNEQFF. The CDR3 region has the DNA TGTGCCAGCTCACTTGGCGGGGGGGGCAATGAGCAGTTCTTC.

DNA for the CDR3: TGTGCCAGCAGCCCTCTACTAGCGGGAGTAATGACGCAGTATTTT. Encoded protein: CASSPLLAGVMTQYF. The rearrangement uses TRBV6-5 and TRBJ2-3, with 11 positions matching TRBD2. Germline V gene sequence: CDR1 MNHEY, CDR2 SVGAGI. The CDR3 contains 15 residues. The V gene end was trimmed by 6 bases and the J gene end by 9 bases; junction bases not matched to a gene: 11.

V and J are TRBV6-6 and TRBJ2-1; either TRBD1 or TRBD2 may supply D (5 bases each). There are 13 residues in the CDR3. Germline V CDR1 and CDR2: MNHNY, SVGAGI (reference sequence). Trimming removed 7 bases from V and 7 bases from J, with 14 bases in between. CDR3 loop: CASTDVGVNEQFF. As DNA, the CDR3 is TGTGCCAGCACTGACGTGGGGGTTAATGAGCAGTTCTTC.

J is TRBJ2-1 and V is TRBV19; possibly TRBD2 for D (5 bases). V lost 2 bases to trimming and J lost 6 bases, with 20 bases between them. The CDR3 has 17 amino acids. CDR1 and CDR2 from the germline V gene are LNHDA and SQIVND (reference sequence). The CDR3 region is CASSINAGPFTANEQFF. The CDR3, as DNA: TGTGCCAGTAGTATAAATGCGGGCCCCTTCACCGCCAATGAGCAGTTCTTC.

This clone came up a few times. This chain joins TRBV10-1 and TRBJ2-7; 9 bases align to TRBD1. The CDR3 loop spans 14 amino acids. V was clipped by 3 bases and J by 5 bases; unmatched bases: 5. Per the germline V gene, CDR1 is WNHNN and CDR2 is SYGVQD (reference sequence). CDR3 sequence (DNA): TGCGCCAGCAGTGATGGGACAGGGAGGAACGAGCAGTACTTC. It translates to CASSDGTGRNEQYF.

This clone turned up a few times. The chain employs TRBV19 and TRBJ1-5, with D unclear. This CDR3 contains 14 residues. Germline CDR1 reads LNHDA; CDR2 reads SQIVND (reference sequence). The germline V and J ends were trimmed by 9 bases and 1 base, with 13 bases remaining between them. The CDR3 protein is CASRAPHSNQPQHF. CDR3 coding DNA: TGTGCCAGCCGTGCCCCACACAGCAATCAGCCCCAGCATTTT.

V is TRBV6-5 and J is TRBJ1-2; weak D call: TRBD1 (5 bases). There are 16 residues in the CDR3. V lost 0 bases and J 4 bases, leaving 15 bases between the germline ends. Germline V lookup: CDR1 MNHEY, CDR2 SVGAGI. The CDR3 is CASSYSMQGMGYGYTF. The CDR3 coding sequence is TGTGCCAGCAGTTACTCGATGCAGGGAATGGGCTATGGCTACACCTTC.

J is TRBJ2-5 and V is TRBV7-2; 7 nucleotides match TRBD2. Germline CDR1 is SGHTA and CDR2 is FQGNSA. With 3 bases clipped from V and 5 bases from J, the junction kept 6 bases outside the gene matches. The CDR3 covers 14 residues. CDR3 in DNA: TGTGCCAGCAGCTTGGCGGGAGCCTGGGAGACCCAGTACTTC. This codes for CASSLAGAWETQYF.

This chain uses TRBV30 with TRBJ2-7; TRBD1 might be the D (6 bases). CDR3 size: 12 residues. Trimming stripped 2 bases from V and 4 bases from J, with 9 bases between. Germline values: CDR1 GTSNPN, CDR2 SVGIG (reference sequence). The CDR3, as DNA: TGTGCCTGGAGTACCACAGGGTACGAGCAGTACTTC. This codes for CAWSTTGYEQYF.

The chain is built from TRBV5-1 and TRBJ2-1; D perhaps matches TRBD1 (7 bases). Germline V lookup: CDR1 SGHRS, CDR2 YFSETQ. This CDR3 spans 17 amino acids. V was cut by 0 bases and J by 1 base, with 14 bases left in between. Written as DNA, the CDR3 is TGCGCCAGCAGCTTGGGTTCGACAGGGAGGTCCTACAATGAGCAGTTCTTC. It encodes CASSLGSTGRSYNEQFF.

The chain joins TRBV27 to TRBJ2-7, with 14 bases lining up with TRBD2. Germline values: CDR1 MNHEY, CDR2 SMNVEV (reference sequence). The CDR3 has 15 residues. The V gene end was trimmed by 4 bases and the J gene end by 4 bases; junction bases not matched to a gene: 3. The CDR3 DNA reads TGTGCCAGCAGTTCCTGGACTAGCGGGAGGTACGAGCAGTACTTC. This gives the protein CASSSWTSGRYEQYF.

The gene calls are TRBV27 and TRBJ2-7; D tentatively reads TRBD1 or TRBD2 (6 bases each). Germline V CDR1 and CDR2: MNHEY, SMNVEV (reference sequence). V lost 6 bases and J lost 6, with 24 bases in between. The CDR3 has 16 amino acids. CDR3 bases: TGTGCCAGCAGGCGGATCGCTTTATGGGGGGCAGGCGAGCAGTACTTC. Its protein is CASRRIALWGAGEQYF.

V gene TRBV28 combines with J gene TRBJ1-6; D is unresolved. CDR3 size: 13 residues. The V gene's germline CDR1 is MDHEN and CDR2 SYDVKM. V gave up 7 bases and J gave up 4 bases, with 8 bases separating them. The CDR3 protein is CASTEVYNSPLHF. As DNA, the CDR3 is TGTGCCAGCACGGAGGTTTATAATTCACCCCTCCACTTT.

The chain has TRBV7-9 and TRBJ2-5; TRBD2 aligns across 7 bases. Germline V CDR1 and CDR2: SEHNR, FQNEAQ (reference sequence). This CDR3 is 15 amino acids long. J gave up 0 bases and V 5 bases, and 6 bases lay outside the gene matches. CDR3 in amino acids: CASSQLGGYQETQYF. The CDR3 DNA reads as TGTGCCAGCAGCCAACTGGGGGGGTACCAAGAGACCCAGTACTTC.

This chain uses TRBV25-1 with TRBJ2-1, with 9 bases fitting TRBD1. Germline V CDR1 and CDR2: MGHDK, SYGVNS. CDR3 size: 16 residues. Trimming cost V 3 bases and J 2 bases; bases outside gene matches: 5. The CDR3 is CASSDLGQGPYNEQFF. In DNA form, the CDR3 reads TGTGCCAGCAGTGACTTGGGACAGGGACCCTACAATGAGCAGTTCTTC.

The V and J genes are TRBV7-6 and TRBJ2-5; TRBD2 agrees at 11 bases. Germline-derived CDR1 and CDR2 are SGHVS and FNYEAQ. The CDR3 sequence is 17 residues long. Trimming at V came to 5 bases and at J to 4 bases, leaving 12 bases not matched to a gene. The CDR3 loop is CASSVGVTSGSPETQYF. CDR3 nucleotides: TGTGCCAGCAGCGTCGGGGTTACTAGCGGGAGCCCAGAGACCCAGTACTTC.